A selection of T cell receptor beta chains follows, all from one sample in a study of Graves' ophthalmopathy and Graves' hyperthyroidism. TCRdb fed the multiplex PCR reads into MiXCR, producing one record per CDR3 protein. Among about 15,000 distinct CDR3 sequences listed, about 46% were seen once. The specimen was peripheral blood. These receptors were obtained from a woman aged 40 to 49 with stable Graves' hyperthyroidism. CDR3s include the opening cysteine and the closing phenylalanine or tryptophan. A D gene is named only where the DNA matches it firmly. Some rows have no size entry. The others give once, few or many, or a class for an expanded clone.

clone size	D gene	V gene	J gene	CDR3 protein	CDR3 DNA
many	TRBD2	TRBV5-4	TRBJ2-7	CASSPPGSSGRWNEQYF	TGTGCCAGCAGCCCGCCAGGGTCAAGCGGGAGGTGGAACGAGCAGTACTTC
medium-sized	-	TRBV9	TRBJ2-1	CASSGSGHPGNEQFF	TGTGCCAGCAGCGGATCGGGTCACCCGGGCAATGAGCAGTTCTTC
few	-	TRBV13	TRBJ2-7	CASSFGRGQDRRRYEQYF	TGTGCCAGCAGCTTCGGCCGGGGTCAGGATCGTAGGCGCTACGAGCAGTACTTC
many	TRBD1	TRBV7-7	TRBJ2-2	CASSMRQGAVNTGELFF	TGTGCTAGCAGCATGCGACAGGGGGCTGTGAACACCGGGGAGCTGTTTTTT
medium-sized	-	TRBV7-9	TRBJ2-7	CASSPTHTTPEQYF	TGTGCCAGCAGCCCTACCCACACTACGCCCGAGCAGTACTTC
-	-	TRBV10-3	TRBJ1-6	CAISEGNYNSPLHF	TGTGCCATCAGTGAGGGGAACTATAATTCACCCCTCCACTTT
-	TRBD2	TRBV19	TRBJ2-7	CASSTYSGTYEQYF	TGTGCCAGTAGTACCTACAGCGGGACCTACGAGCAGTACTTC
-	TRBD1	TRBV7-9	TRBJ1-6	CASSHRDRSNSPLHF	TGTGCCAGCAGCCACCGGGACAGAAGTAATTCACCCCTCCACTTT
few	TRBD1	TRBV6-5	TRBJ2-1	CASRGAGTVYNEQFF	TGTGCCAGCAGGGGGGCCGGGACAGTCTACAATGAGCAGTTCTTC
few	TRBD2	TRBV5-4	TRBJ2-5	CASSLGGGQETQYF	TGTGCCAGCAGCTTGGGGGGGGGCCAAGAGACCCAGTACTTC
many	-	TRBV20-1	TRBJ1-6	CSARGRSGKYSPLHF	TGCAGTGCTCGCGGGAGGTCGGGGAAATACTCACCCCTCCACTTT
-	-	TRBV7-8	TRBJ1-1	CARSSTPMGTEACF	TGTGCCCGCAGCTCGACCCCCATGGGCACTGAAGCTTGCTTT
-	TRBD2	TRBV24-1	TRBJ2-3	CATRNGGGTDTQYF	TGTGCCACCAGGAACGGGGGGGGCACAGATACGCAGTATTTT
many	-	TRBV5-5	TRBJ1-1	CASSAGAGNTEAFF	TGTGCCAGCAGCGCAGGGGCGGGGAACACTGAAGCTTTCTTT
-	-	TRBV29-1	TRBJ1-2	CSVRGIGQGGYTF	TGCAGCGTCAGAGGAATAGGGCAAGGAGGCTACACCTTC